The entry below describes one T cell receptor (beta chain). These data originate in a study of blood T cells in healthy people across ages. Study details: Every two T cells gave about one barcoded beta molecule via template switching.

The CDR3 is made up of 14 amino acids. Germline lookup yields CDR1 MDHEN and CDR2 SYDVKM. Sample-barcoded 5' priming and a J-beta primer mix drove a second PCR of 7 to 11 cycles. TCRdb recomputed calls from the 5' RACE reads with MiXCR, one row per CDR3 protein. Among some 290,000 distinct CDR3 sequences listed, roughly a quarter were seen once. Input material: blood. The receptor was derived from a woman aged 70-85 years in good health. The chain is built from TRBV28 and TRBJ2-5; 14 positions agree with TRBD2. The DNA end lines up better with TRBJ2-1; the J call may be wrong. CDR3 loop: CATRLAGGPNEQFF. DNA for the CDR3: TGTGCCACAAGACTAGCGGGAGGGCCTAATGAGCAGTTCTTC.